This T cell receptor beta chain is drawn from a study of CD8+CD57+ T cells in acquired aplastic anemia. Findings and caveats of the study: Statistical testing detected no significant gap in CD8+ Simpson's diversity between patients and controls.

Genomic DNA constituted the template upon which TCR beta VDJ and CDR3 profiling was performed. TCRdb called the reads again in MiXCR, with one record for every CDR3 protein. This sample has under 500,000 distinct CDR3 sequences; 25% to 40% occur once, and the top ten carry roughly 0.89%. Trimming left V 10 bases short and J 0 bases short, with 11 bases between. The CDR3 consists of 14 residues. Germline assignment: CDR1 KGHDR and CDR2 SFDVKD. This clonotype was observed at least ten times. Its cognate antigen is unknown. Sequenced patients had shown CD8+CD57+ cell expansion by flow cytometry. The chain employs TRBV24-1 and TRBJ2-2, with D possibly TRBD1 on 6 matching bases. The receptor was isolated from a human donor with aplastic anemia. Sequencing used sorted CD4+, CD8+, or CD8+CD57+ T cells (not recorded which) from PBMCs. CDR3 loop: CATGGSANTGELFF. CDR3 in DNA: TGTGCCACTGGGGGCTCCGCGAACACCGGGGAGCTGTTTTTT.